This TCR beta chain was observed in a study of human T cells and chemical hapten exposure. Whole-study results and caveats: With regard to DPC sensitization, TCRs above 1 in 1000 frequency did not change.

Trimming pared 3 bases from V and 2 bases from J, leaving 10 bases between. The CDR3 covers 14 residues. The germline V gene has CDR1 MDHEN and CDR2 SYDVKM. This clonotype has ten or more counts. Its antigen remains unknown. Time point specified: healthy volunteer bleed at 2 weeks. Researchers extracted total RNA from unfractionated whole blood. Individual cDNA molecules (in the library) carried attached unique molecular identifiers. TCRdb analysed the RACE reads with MiXCR anew, one entry per CDR3 protein. This table has about 45,000 distinct CDR3 sequences, 4.3% appearing once. The specimen sequenced was whole blood. This receptor was obtained from a female donor in good health. Some clones in this sample may be carry-over from other donors' samples. The chain links TRBV28 to TRBJ1-1; D remains unclear. The CDR3 loop reads CASSLDHLNTEAFF. The CDR3 DNA sequence: TGTGCCAGCAGTTTGGACCATCTAAACACTGAAGCTTTCTTT.